Listed here are 24 T cell receptor beta chains from one sample, sequenced in a study of vaccination and CD4 T cells after COVID-19. Sequenced with the Oncomine TCR Beta short-read assay was DNA taken from cultured CD4+ T cells. Researchers extracted genomic DNA from CD4+ T cells that had been cultured. In TCRdb, the PCR reads were re-called with MiXCR into one record per CDR3 protein. The sample consists of some 9,200 distinct CDR3 sequences, around 35% of them appearing once. Sample treatment: roughly 11-day PBMC culture with coronavirus spike peptide pools or control peptides (ViraFEST assay). The unexposed donor's CD4+ T cells were collected before the COVID-19 pandemic (2011-2018). These receptors' antigens are unknown. Source material: CD4+ T cells from blood, cultured in vitro. The receptors stem from a human donor in good health.

The chain has TRBV7-2 and TRBJ2-1; no clear D gene. V was trimmed by 5 bases and J by 4 bases, leaving 3 bases between them. The CDR3 is 11 amino acids. Germline V gives CDR1 SGHTA, CDR2 FQGNSA. The CDR3 DNA is TGTGCCAGCAGCCGATACAATGAGCAGTTCTTC. This gives the protein CASSRYNEQFF.

The rearrangement links TRBV7-3 to TRBJ2-7; perhaps TRBD1 as D (5 bases). The V gene's germline CDR1 is SGHTA and CDR2 FQGTGA. This CDR3 contains 13 residues. Between the trimmed V and J ends, which lost 1 base and 5 bases, there was a span of 9 bases. CDR3 region: CASSLKAGNEQYF. The CDR3 nucleotides read TGTGCCAGCAGCTTAAAAGCAGGGAACGAGCAGTACTTC.

The chain uses TRBV19 and TRBJ2-1, with D unresolved. Germline CDR1 reads LNHDA; CDR2 reads SQIVND (reference sequence). This CDR3 has 17 residues. Trimming removed 5 bases at V and 5 bases at J, with 22 bases between. The CDR3 spells CASSFGFGFSVDNEQFF. The CDR3 DNA is TGTGCCAGTAGTTTTGGGTTCGGATTCAGCGTAGACAATGAGCAGTTCTTC.

On this clonotype itself: This sequence may be a read error, since a much larger clone differs from it by one base. The V and J genes are TRBV27 and TRBJ1-2; tentatively, D is TRBD1 (5 bases). CDR1 is MNHEY, CDR2 SMNVEV, per germline (reference sequence). The CDR3 extends over 12 amino acids. The CDR3 bases are TGTGCCAGCAGCCCGGAGGGGTATGGCCACACCTTC. This codes for CASSPEGYGHTF.

V and J are TRBV30 and TRBJ2-1; perhaps TRBD2 as D (5 bases). Deletions cut 0 bases from V and 7 bases from J, with 13 bases between. This CDR3 comprises 14 residues. Germline CDR1 is GTSNPN and CDR2 is SVGIG (reference sequence). CDR3 residues: CAWSVPLLGNEQFF. The CDR3 region has the DNA TGTGCCTGGAGTGTACCTCTACTAGGAAATGAGCAGTTCTTC.

This clonotype was detected only a few times. V and J are TRBV7-2 and TRBJ2-5; a weak D match, TRBD2 (5 bases). CDR1 is SGHTA, CDR2 FQGNSA, per germline. The CDR3 runs 15 residues. V lost 1 base and J lost 0, with 9 bases in between. DNA of the CDR3: TGTGCCAGCAGCTTAGATGGGAGAAACCAAGAGACCCAGTACTTC. Its protein product is CASSLDGRNQETQYF. The full variable domain, in which reference TRBV7-2 and TRBJ2-5 provide the parts outside the CDR3, is GAGVSQSPSNKVTEKGKDVELRCDPISGHTALYWYRQSLGQGLEFLIYFQGNSAPDKSGLPSDRFSAERTGGSVSTLTIQRTQQEDSAVYLCASSLDGRNQETQYFGPGTRLLVL.

The CDR3: CSASTQRANTEAFF. The CDR3 nucleotides are TGCAGTGCTAGTACCCAGAGGGCGAACACTGAAGCTTTCTTT. The V and J genes are TRBV20-1 and TRBJ1-1; the D is unclear. The germline CDR1 and CDR2 sequences are DFQATT and SNEGSKA (reference sequence). V lost 3 bases to trimming and J lost 1 base, with 12 bases between them. This CDR3 has 14 residues.

The chain is built from TRBV7-9 and TRBJ2-3; D gene uncertain. Germline V gives CDR1 SEHNR, CDR2 FQNEAQ (reference sequence). The CDR3 covers 13 residues. The V end lost 7 bases, the J end lost 4 bases, and 12 bases lay between the germline ends. The CDR3 loop reads CASIFDNSDTQYF. As DNA, the CDR3 is TGTGCCAGCATCTTCGACAATTCAGATACGCAGTATTTT.

CDR3 in DNA: TGTGCCAGCAGTTACATGCGGACTAGCGTATTTACGCAGTATTTT. Residues: CASSYMRTSVFTQYF. The chain is built from TRBV6-5 and TRBJ2-3; TRBD2 matches 9 bases. Germline CDR1 is MNHEY and CDR2 is SVGAGI. This CDR3 is 15 amino acids long. V was pared by 2 bases and J by 8 bases, with 8 bases of the junction left unmatched.

The chain links TRBV28 to TRBJ2-2; 10 bases line up with TRBD1. CDR3 size: 15 residues. The J segment lost 6 bases and the V segment lost 6 bases, leaving 7 bases of the junction unmatched. The germline CDR1 and CDR2 sequences are MDHEN and SYDVKM. CDR3 nucleotides: TGTGCCAGCAGATCCCCGGGACAGGGGTCCGGGGAGCTGTTTTTT. Translating gives CASRSPGQGSGELFF.

Concerning this clonotype itself: Germline and junction disagree at one end, which may indicate a read error. The chain links TRBV5-1 to TRBJ1-6; no clear D gene. This CDR3 has 16 amino acids. Germline CDR1 reads SGHRS; CDR2 reads YFSETQ. This CDR3 reads CASGLDQSSYNSPLHF. CDR3 in DNA: TGCGCCAGCGGCTTGGACCAGAGCTCCTATAATTCACCCCTCCACTTT. Full variable domain (missing parts from reference TRBV5-1 and TRBJ1-6): KAGVTQTPRYLIKTRGQQVTLSCSPISGHRSVSWYQQTPGQGLQFLFEYFSETQRNKGNFPGRFSGRQFSNSRSEMNVSTLELGDSALYLCASGLDQSSYNSPLHFGNGTRLTVT.

This clonotype was counted a single time. V and J are TRBV5-4 and TRBJ2-7; the D gene is possibly TRBD1 (5 bases). Trimming pared 1 base from V and 7 bases from J, leaving 15 bases between. From germline, CDR1 is SGHNT and CDR2 YYREEE (reference sequence). The CDR3 sequence is 14 residues long. Here the CDR3 DNA reads TGTGCCAGCAGCTTGAGTACCACAGGTCTAGAGCAGTACTTC. Translation gives CASSLSTTGLEQYF.

This clonotype was picked up a small number of times. The genes are TRBV5-6 and TRBJ2-7, with D tentatively TRBD1 or TRBD2 (5 bases each). The V and J ends lost 1 base and 1 base respectively, with 12 bases between them. CDR1 and CDR2 from the germline V gene are SGHDT and YYEEEE. The CDR3 runs 15 residues. CDR3 sequence reads: CASSLLGGRSYEQYF. The CDR3 nucleotides are TGTGCCAGCAGCTTGCTTGGGGGTAGATCCTACGAGCAGTACTTC.

This sequence joins TRBV28 and TRBJ1-1, with D tentatively TRBD1 (5 bases). Trimming took 1 base from V and 5 from J, leaving 8 bases between them. The V gene's germline CDR1 is MDHEN and CDR2 SYDVKM. The CDR3 is 13 residues long. The CDR3 nucleotides read TGTGCCAGCAGTTTATCAGGGTGGACTGAAGCTTTCTTT. This encodes CASSLSGWTEAFF.

The table lists this clonotype with a count of one. V is TRBV29-1 and J is TRBJ2-1; no reliable D call. The CDR3 is 12 amino acids. Germline V gene data show CDR1 as SQVTM and CDR2 as ANQGSEA. Deletions cut 4 bases from V and 1 base from J, with 5 bases between. The CDR3 loop is CSVGKSYNEQFF. The CDR3 nucleotides read TGCAGCGTTGGGAAGTCCTACAATGAGCAGTTCTTC.

J is TRBJ2-3 and V is TRBV20-1, with TRBD2 matching over 15 bases. V was clipped by 5 bases and J by 5 bases; unmatched bases: 8. The CDR3 is 16 amino acids. Germline CDR1 is DFQATT and CDR2 is SNEGSKA (reference sequence). Here the CDR3 reads CSAHEGTSGRKDTQYF. The CDR3 nucleotides are TGCAGTGCTCACGAAGGGACTAGCGGGAGGAAAGATACGCAGTATTTT.

This clonotype is medium-sized (0.01 to 0.1%) by share. The CDR3, as DNA: TGTGCCAGCAGCTTTGATTCACCCCTCCACTTT. It is translated as CASSFDSPLHF. V and J are TRBV7-9 and TRBJ1-6; D remains ambiguous. V was shortened by 3 bases and J by 8 bases, with 2 bases between the two germline ends. The CDR3 runs to 11 residues. Germline CDR1 and CDR2: SEHNR and FQNEAQ (reference sequence).

This chain connects TRBV7-2 to TRBJ2-7; TRBD2 might be the D (5 bases). This CDR3 spans 14 amino acids. Germline CDR1 SGHTA, CDR2 FQGNSA. V lost 3 bases, J lost 7 bases, and 16 bases lay in between. The CDR3 DNA reads TGTGCCAGCAGCTTCCGCAGGACCTCGGGAGAGCAGTACTTC. Amino acids: CASSFRRTSGEQYF.

V is TRBV7-2 and J is TRBJ1-6; TRBD1 aligns across 10 bases. V dropped 5 bases and J dropped 11; count of bases not matched to a gene: 9. Germline values: CDR1 SGHTA, CDR2 FQGNSA. The CDR3 is 15 residues long. The CDR3 nucleotides read TGTGCCAGCAGCCCCGGGACAGGGGTTAGGGCACCCCTCCACTTT. Translating gives CASSPGTGVRAPLHF.

Only a few counts were recorded for this clonotype. The rearrangement uses TRBV7-9 and TRBJ2-3; D is ambiguous. Germline V gene lookup returns CDR1 SEHNR and CDR2 FQNEAQ (reference sequence). V dropped 4 bases and J dropped 1 base, with 12 bases sitting between them. There are 15 residues in the CDR3. The CDR3 reads CASSYYLRGTDTQYF. The DNA for the CDR3 is TGTGCCAGCAGCTATTATCTGCGCGGCACAGATACGCAGTATTTT.

The rearrangement links TRBV6-5 to TRBJ1-1, with TRBD1 matching 8 bases. With 0 bases clipped from V and 3 bases from J, the junction kept 3 bases outside the gene matches. The germline V gene encodes CDR1 MNHEY and CDR2 SVGAGI. This CDR3 has 15 residues. CDR3 in amino acids: CASSYSNRGDTEAFF. CDR3 DNA: TGTGCCAGCAGTTACTCGAACAGGGGGGACACTGAAGCTTTCTTT.

The chain is built from TRBV24-1 and TRBJ2-1, with D hard to call. The germline gives CDR1 KGHDR, CDR2 SFDVKD. The CDR3 has 16 amino acids. V gave up 2 bases and J gave up 4 bases, with 14 bases separating them. The CDR3 nucleotides are TGTGCCACCAGTGATTGGGGTAGCCGAGCTTACAATGAGCAGTTCTTC. Protein: CATSDWGSRAYNEQFF.

This sequence joins TRBV5-1 and TRBJ2-5; 7 nucleotides agree with TRBD1. The V segment lost 6 bases and the J segment 4 bases; nucleotides outside the gene matches: 9. This CDR3 spans 14 amino acids. Germline values: CDR1 SGHRS, CDR2 YFSETQ. CDR3 loop: CASTATGVAETQYF. The DNA for the CDR3 is TGCGCCAGCACCGCCACAGGGGTTGCAGAGACCCAGTACTTC.

This clonotype was counted between two and nine times. The V and J genes are TRBV7-2 and TRBJ2-5; D uncertain. Germline V gene data show CDR1 as SGHTA and CDR2 as FQGNSA. This CDR3 spans 12 amino acids. V dropped 5 bases and J dropped 5 bases, with 9 bases sitting between them. The CDR3 sequence: CASSDQRETQYF. CDR3 nucleotide sequence: TGTGCCAGCAGCGACCAGAGGGAGACCCAGTACTTC.